A single TCR beta chain is shown here with its context. Its antigen is unknown. The data were taken from a study of T cells in Graves' hyperthyroidism and ophthalmopathy. The diagnoses drew upon clinical symptoms, serum thyroxine and TRAb, thyroid ultrasound and orbital computed tomography. More than 9.5 ml fresh peripheral blood yielded the PBMCs. Amplification yielded TCR beta CDR3 regions, with RNA transcripts as the source. The study used the HTBI primer set for a first-round RT-PCR of the TCR CDR3. TCRdb ran MiXCR on the multiplex PCR reads and lists one entry per CDR3 protein. This table has over 450,000 distinct CDR3 sequences, 17% appearing once. General study points: Blood also showed most of the thyroid clonotypes that were expanded above 0.001.

In germline, CDR1 is KGHDR, CDR2 SFDVKD. V lost 1 base and J lost 2, with 18 bases in between. The CDR3 has 18 residues. V gene TRBV24-1 combines with J gene TRBJ2-3; tentatively, D is TRBD1 (5 bases). The sequence was collected from a woman aged 18-30 years with Graves' ophthalmopathy. The sequenced sample was blood. CDR3 DNA: TGTGCCACCAGTGATTTTTCAGGGAAGGGGTTTCCCACAGATACGCAGTATTTT. Translation: CATSDFSGKGFPTDTQYF.